This T cell receptor (beta chain) was documented in a study of radiation and T cells in renal cell carcinoma (TCRdb year 2020). Some background on the complete study: The samples were obtained from a clinical trial, where primary renal cell carcinomas were treated with 15 Gy stereotactic body radiation therapy and then removed by nephrectomy 4 weeks afterward. In total, approximately 53 samples underwent TCR beta sequencing: roughly 25 tumors plus 27 peripheral blood samples. Across all 53 samples, several million unique CDR3 nucleotide sequences, encoding 2,658,974 unique CDR3 amino acid sequences, were identified. General study outcomes and caveats: Changes in the blood repertoire were not tracked past 4 weeks after treatment. No pretreatment tumor biopsies were available, so the baseline intratumoral presence of clonotypes could not be determined. Top tumor clonotypes rose in blood from baseline to 2 weeks post-radiation, then contracted by 4 weeks, suggesting transient expansion of tumor-resident clones. The single-armed trial design could not address effects of radiation dose or scheduling on the TCR repertoire.

TCR beta libraries were generated from genomic DNA with the immunoSEQ kit, following the manufacturer's recommendations. To prepare libraries, a first multiplex PCR with proprietary primers was run, followed by a second PCR that added unique barcodes, and a bead cleanup was done after each round. A positive control reaction and a negative control reaction, both provided in the kit, were run with every batch of samples. The final libraries were assessed on an Agilent 4200 TapeStation D1000 ScreenTape, pooled by volume, and quantified by qPCR. Sequencing was performed on an Illumina NextSeq500 using a MidOutput 150-cycle cartridge, with 156 Read1 cycles, 15 Index1 cycles, and the kit custom primers. The pooled library was loaded at roughly 0.94 pM with a roughly 20% PhiX control spike-in. The paper's processing steps were these. Vendor-processed data were analyzed in R, with a clonotype defined as all T cells sharing the same CDR3 nucleotide sequence. In the clone abundance analyses, frequencies were normalized to the 10,000 most abundant clones in each sample. Public T cell clones, which averaged fewer than five per sample, were removed prior to analysis. Tumor-enriched and baseline blood-enriched clonotypes were defined by at least a 32-fold difference in abundance between compartments. Clonotypes expanded or contracted between blood time points were identified with a beta-binomial differential abundance model. The Baroni-Urbani and Buser coefficient was used to measure tumor-blood repertoire similarity, and groups were compared with two-tailed Wilcoxon tests in R. TCRdb re-hosts the immuneACCESS table, in-frame sequences only. Its copies lack some clones; in the studies checked, an unresolved V gene accounts for under half of them, and the cause for the rest is not known. V and J calls and clone size are given by that table; D and trimming were obtained from the DNA. In this sample the table shows roughly 130,000 clones, roughly four fifths of which occur a single time. The ten largest account for approximately 1.9% of the sample.

Remarks on this clone: The clone's antigen remains unknown. No base-level quality is on record; no much larger clone is a single base apart.

According to the study, the label for this sample's time point signals: blood 2 weeks post-SBRT. Reading the label with the study, this specimen's treatment or condition is: 15 Gy SBRT to primary tumor, nephrectomy 4 weeks later. To follow tumor-enriched clonotypes, peripheral blood was collected serially from radiation-treated patients at baseline and again at 2 weeks and 4 weeks after SBRT. Renal cell carcinoma with clear cell pathology was present in all patients. The QIAamp DNA Blood Mini Kit (Qiagen) was used to prepare genomic DNA for TCR sequencing. The analyses included only samples that passed all quality control checks. The sequencing here drew on blood, taken from a patient whose treatment included radiotherapy and nephrectomy. This clonotype was sampled from a woman aged 60 to 75 with renal cell carcinoma.

The CDR3 amino acid sequence is: CARGRTRNTGELFF. The DNA sequence is given as TGTGCCAGGGGGCGGACAAGGAACACCGGGGAGCTGTTTTTT. The rearrangement combines TRBV28 with TRBJ2-2, with TRBD1 tentatively as D gene (5 bases match). The CDR3 measures 14 amino acids from cysteine to phenylalanine. Only the CDR3 portion is preserved as DNA: 42 bases, with reading frame beginning at the first base. CDR1 and CDR2 (MDHEN, SYDVKM) derive from the germline V gene. V is reduced by 9 bases and J by 1 base, leaving a spacing of 12 bases between them.